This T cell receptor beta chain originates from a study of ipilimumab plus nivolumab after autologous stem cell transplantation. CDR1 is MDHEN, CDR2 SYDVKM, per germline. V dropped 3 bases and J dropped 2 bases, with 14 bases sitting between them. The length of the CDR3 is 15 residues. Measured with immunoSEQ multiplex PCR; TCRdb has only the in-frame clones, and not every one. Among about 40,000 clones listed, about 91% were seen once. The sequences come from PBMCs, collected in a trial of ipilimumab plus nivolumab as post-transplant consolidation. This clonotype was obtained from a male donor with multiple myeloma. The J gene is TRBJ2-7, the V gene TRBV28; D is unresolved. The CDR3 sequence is CASSFSRGRTYEQYF. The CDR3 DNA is TGTGCCAGCAGTTTTAGTAGAGGAAGGACCTACGAGCAGTACTTC.